These 19 T cell receptor beta chains were sequenced from one sample in a study of long-term antiretroviral therapy in people with HIV. The libraries were made with immunoSEQ v3.0 at survey level. Sequencing used immunoSEQ multiplex PCR; TCRdb keeps in-frame clones, though not all of them. This sample yields some 20,000 clones, of which over 70% are seen a single time; approximately 10% belongs to the top ten. Sequencing used unsorted PBMCs, obtained 0.5 years before starting antiretroviral therapy. These receptors originate from a man younger than 35 with HIV.

The rearrangement uses TRBV28 and TRBJ1-5, with 8 bases fitting TRBD1. V gave up 6 bases and J gave up 3 bases; unmatched junction bases: 13. The length of the CDR3 is 17 residues. CDR1 and CDR2 (germline): MDHEN, SYDVKM. The CDR3 reads CASSHDRGFPVNQPQHF. CDR3 bases: TGTGCCAGCAGCCACGACAGGGGTTTCCCAGTCAATCAGCCCCAGCATTTT.

The chain is built from TRBV18 and TRBJ1-2; TRBD1 is a possible D gene (5 bases). Germline loops: CDR1 KGHSH, CDR2 LQKENI. Trimming pared 0 bases from V and 6 bases from J, leaving 5 bases between. The CDR3 consists of 12 residues. This CDR3 is CASSPPGDGYTF. CDR3 coding DNA: TGTGCCAGCTCACCACCGGGGGATGGCTACACCTTC.

V gene TRBV9 combines with J gene TRBJ1-1, with 7 bases matching TRBD1. V trimming: 3 bases; J trimming: 1 base; junction bases outside the gene matches: 6. Germline V lookup: CDR1 SGDLS, CDR2 YYNGEE. The CDR3 length is 15 residues. This chain's CDR3 is CASSASTGRNTEAFF. The DNA of the CDR3 is TGTGCCAGCAGCGCCTCGACAGGGAGGAACACTGAAGCTTTCTTT.

This clone was seen once. CDR3 sequence (DNA): TGTGCCAGCAGCGAGGGGGGCCGGGACAGGGCATACGAGCAGTACTTC. Its translation: CASSEGGRDRAYEQYF. The V call is TRBV9, the J call TRBJ2-7; 9 bases line up with TRBD1. The CDR3 extends over 16 amino acids. Trimming cost V 3 bases and J 4 bases; bases outside gene matches: 11. CDR1 SGDLS and CDR2 YYNGEE come from the germline V gene. The full variable domain, rest sourced from reference TRBV9 and TRBJ2-7, is DSGVTQTPKHLITATGQRVTLRCSPRSGDLSVYWYQQSLDQGLQFLIQYYNGEERAKGNILERFSAQQFPDLHSELNLSSLELGDSALYFCASSEGGRDRAYEQYFGPGTRLTVT.

The rearrangement joins TRBV28 to TRBJ2-4; no firm D call. This CDR3 spans 16 amino acids. V was shortened by 5 bases and J by 1 base, with 15 bases between the two germline ends. CDR1 is MDHEN, CDR2 SYDVKM, per germline. CDR3 in amino acids: CASSTPWGEAKNIQYF. In nucleotides, the CDR3 is TGTGCCAGCAGTACCCCTTGGGGTGAGGCCAAAAACATTCAGTACTTC.

The V call is TRBV6-5, the J call TRBJ1-2, with a possible D match to TRBD1 (5 bases). This CDR3 has 12 residues. V dropped 6 bases and J dropped 3 bases, with 8 bases sitting between them. The germline V gene has CDR1 MNHEY and CDR2 SVGAGI. CDR3 bases: TGTGCCAGCAGCCAGGGCTACTATGGCTACACCTTC. Encoded protein: CASSQGYYGYTF.

The CDR3, as DNA: TGTGCCAGCAGTTTCCTAGTCTCCTACGAGCAGTACTTC. Encoded protein: CASSFLVSYEQYF. The chain combines TRBV28 with TRBJ2-7; D ambiguous. With 3 bases removed from V and 0 bases from J, the gap between germline ends came to 6 bases. The CDR3 sequence is 13 residues long. Germline CDR1 is MDHEN and CDR2 is SYDVKM.

The chain couples TRBV10-1 to TRBJ1-5; 10 bases agree with TRBD1. This CDR3 has 18 amino acids. V trimming: 6 bases; J trimming: 2 bases; junction bases outside the gene matches: 13. Germline V gene sequence: CDR1 WNHNN, CDR2 SYGVQD (reference sequence). The CDR3 bases are TGCGCCAGCAGATTGACAGGGGGCCCGGGGGGCGGCAATCAGCCCCAGCATTTT. It yields the protein CASRLTGGPGGGNQPQHF.

Points on this clone: Different DNA sequences within this sample yield the same CDR3. The genes are TRBV28 and TRBJ2-7; the D gene is possibly TRBD1 (6 bases). The CDR3 extends over 13 amino acids. V was pared by 3 bases and J by 3 bases, with 9 bases between. Germline CDR1 is MDHEN and CDR2 is SYDVKM. CDR3 bases: TGTGCCAGCAGTTTGACAGGCCTCTACGAGCAGTACTTC. As protein: CASSLTGLYEQYF.

This rearrangement joins TRBV6-5 to TRBJ1-5, with a possible D match to TRBD1 (5 bases). The CDR3 is 15 residues long. Trimming left V 6 bases short and J 2 bases short, with 14 bases between. Germline V gives CDR1 MNHEY, CDR2 SVGAGI. The CDR3 spells CASSSGTWGNQPQHF. CDR3 DNA sequence: TGTGCCAGCAGCTCCGGGACTTGGGGCAATCAGCCCCAGCATTTT.

The V call is TRBV7-8, the J call TRBJ2-1; TRBD2 agrees at 16 bases. There are 18 residues in the CDR3. Per the germline V gene, CDR1 is SGHVS and CDR2 is FQNEAQ. V was pared by 4 bases and J by 7 bases, with 10 bases of the junction left unmatched. DNA of the CDR3: TGTGCCAGCAGCTCTATGGGACTAGCGGGAGGGCCGGGGAATGAGCAGTTCTTC. Translating it yields CASSSMGLAGGPGNEQFF.

V usage is TRBV7-8 and J usage is TRBJ2-1; possible D gene TRBD2, 7 bases. The CDR3 sequence is 17 residues long. V was cut by 1 base and J by 0 bases, with 13 bases left in between. The germline gives CDR1 SGHVS, CDR2 FQNEAQ. CDR3 sequence reads: CASSLGRAGASYNEQFF. The CDR3 region has the DNA TGTGCCAGCAGCTTAGGAAGGGCGGGGGCCTCCTACAATGAGCAGTTCTTC.

The rearrangement links TRBV27 to TRBJ2-7; D may be TRBD1 (7 bases). The CDR3 extends over 16 amino acids. Trimming stripped 0 bases from V and 2 bases from J, with 14 bases between. CDR1 is MNHEY, CDR2 SMNVEV, per germline (reference sequence). The CDR3 DNA sequence: TGTGCCAGCAGTTTATCGCAGGGGGGCCTCCCCTACGAGCAGTACTTC. Amino acids: CASSLSQGGLPYEQYF.

The chain is built from TRBV28 and TRBJ1-1, with D possibly being TRBD1 (5 bases). The V gene lost 2 bases and the J gene lost 6 bases, with 7 bases spanning the gap. CDR1 MDHEN and CDR2 SYDVKM come from the germline V gene. The CDR3 is made up of 12 amino acids. CDR3 region: CASSLGQPEAFF. CDR3 nucleotide sequence: TGTGCCAGCAGTTTAGGACAACCTGAAGCTTTCTTT. The full variable domain, its missing parts supplied by reference TRBV28 and TRBJ1-1, is DVKVTQSSRYLVKRTGEKVFLECVQDMDHENMFWYRQDPGLGLRLIYFSYDVKMKEKGDIPEGYSVSREKKERFSLILESASTNQTSMYLCASSLGQPEAFFGQGTRLTVV.

The V call is TRBV28, the J call TRBJ1-1, with 8 bases fitting TRBD1. The CDR3 extends over 13 amino acids. Germline lookup yields CDR1 MDHEN and CDR2 SYDVKM. V lost 6 bases and J lost 7; bases outside the gene matches: 7. The CDR3 here is CASSSLGTGEAFF. DNA of the CDR3: TGTGCCAGCAGCTCCCTCGGGACAGGTGAAGCTTTCTTT.

This clone appeared a few times. The chain's CDR3 is CASSLGFAANTEAFF. CDR3 nucleotides: TGTGCCAGCAGCTTAGGTTTTGCGGCGAACACTGAAGCTTTCTTT. This rearrangement joins TRBV7-9 to TRBJ1-1; D uncertain. Germline CDR1 and CDR2: SEHNR and FQNEAQ (reference sequence). The CDR3 has 15 amino acids. Trimming took 1 base from V and 1 from J, leaving 10 bases between them.

This clone was counted only a few times. The chain employs TRBV28 and TRBJ2-2; D not certain. V was pared by 2 bases and J by 3 bases, with 4 bases between. From germline, CDR1 is MDHEN and CDR2 SYDVKM. CDR3 length equals 13 residues. The CDR3 sequence: CASSLRYTGELFF. CDR3 DNA sequence: TGTGCCAGCAGTTTAAGGTACACCGGGGAGCTGTTTTTT.

The rearrangement uses TRBV5-6 and TRBJ2-7; weak D call: TRBD1 (5 bases). Germline CDR1 and CDR2: SGHDT and YYEEEE. The ends were cut back, 1 base at V and 1 base at J, with 12 bases in the middle. The CDR3 consists of 15 residues. CDR3 in amino acids: CASSLTGVASYEQYF. CDR3 DNA sequence: TGTGCCAGCAGCTTGACAGGAGTCGCGTCCTACGAGCAGTACTTC.

V is TRBV11-2 and J is TRBJ2-6; 7 bases map to TRBD2. The CDR3 has 18 residues. After removal of 4 bases from V and 0 bases from J, the junction contained 9 bases not matched to a gene. Germline V gene data show CDR1 as SGHAT and CDR2 as FQNNGV. The CDR3: CASSSLGGGFSGANVLTF. In nucleotides, the CDR3 is TGTGCCAGCAGCTCTTTGGGGGGGGGTTTCTCTGGGGCCAACGTCCTGACTTTC.